This T cell receptor (beta chain) was obtained from a study of cytotoxic CD8 clonotypes in ibrutinib-treated CLL. A few counts support this clone. The germline CDR1 and CDR2 sequences are SGHRS and YFSETQ. This CDR3 has 16 amino acids. The V and J ends lost 3 bases and 7 bases, in that order; junction bases with no gene match: 10. Data came from immunoSEQ multiplex PCR; TCRdb stores just in-frame clones and leaves some out. In the table there are about 160,000 clones, about 88% of which are singletons. The material was PBMCs, obtained at disease progression, from a patient treated with ibrutinib. The sequence was obtained from a human donor with chronic lymphocytic leukemia. J is TRBJ1-1 and V is TRBV5-1, with 12 positions matching TRBD1. CDR3 DNA: TGCGCCAGCAGCTCACCGGGACAGGGGGCGCCCAGTGAAGCTTTCTTT. Amino acids: CASSSPGQGAPSEAFF.